This T cell receptor beta chain appears in the sequencing data of a study of a mutant IDH1 vaccine in newly diagnosed glioma. Using immunoSEQ multiplex PCR, the repertoire was profiled, and TCRdb retains in-frame clones only, with some absent. Of about 77,000 clones listed, about 85% are singletons. Documented time point: week 23, last vaccination. A single vaccine dose contained 300 ug of mutant IDH1 20-mer peptide, and topical imiquimod was used with it. As for this clone: The antigen is undetermined.

Germline CDR1 is SGHRS and CDR2 is YFSETQ. V was pared by 1 base and J by 7 bases, with 9 bases between. The CDR3 has 13 amino acids. The sequencing here drew on PBMCs, taken from a glioma patient whose treatment included an IDH1 peptide vaccine. This TCR came from a woman between 45 and 65 years old with glioma. J is TRBJ2-1 and V is TRBV5-1; the D gene is possibly TRBD1 (5 bases). The CDR3 is CASSLSGLNEQFF. The DNA of the CDR3 is TGCGCCAGCAGCTTGTCAGGGTTAAATGAGCAGTTCTTC.